The rows below give T cell receptor beta chains drawn from one sample of a study of cytotoxic CD8 clonotypes in ibrutinib-treated CLL. Some clones are missing from TCRdb's copy, which holds only in-frame ones; the method was immunoSEQ multiplex PCR. The sample holds 150,000 to 200,000 clones; about 88% are singletons and the top ten take roughly 3%. The specimen was PBMCs, collected at disease progression, from a patient treated with ibrutinib. The origin of the receptors is a human donor with chronic lymphocytic leukemia. Each CDR3 is given with its conserved first and last residue. Fields, in order: J gene, clone size, V gene, D gene, CDR3 protein, CDR3 DNA. D genes are given only for firm matches. Clone size, where shown, is once, few, many, or a class for clones that have expanded.

TRBJ2-7 NA TRBV10-3 TRBD1 CATGTGGIYEQYF TGTGCCACCGGGACAGGGGGTATCTACGAGCAGTACTTC
TRBJ1-1 NA TRBV6-5 NA CASSIAGRVGTEAFF TGTGCCAGCAGCATAGCCGGGCGAGTCGGCACTGAAGCTTTCTTT
TRBJ1-5 once TRBV2 NA CASSRSQGSGGQPQHF TGTGCCAGCAGCCGGTCTCAGGGGAGCGGGGGTCAGCCCCAGCATTTT
TRBJ2-5 NA TRBV7-7 NA CASSFRMGSQETQYF TGTGCCAGCAGCTTCCGGATGGGCTCTCAAGAGACCCAGTACTTC
TRBJ1-4 NA TRBV28 NA CASSLGREKLFF TGTGCCAGCAGCCTTGGCAGGGAAAAACTGTTTTTT
TRBJ1-4 once TRBV29-1 TRBD1 CSVGTGDEKLFF TGCAGCGTTGGGACAGGAGATGAAAAACTGTTTTTT
TRBJ2-3 NA TRBV12-5 NA CASGLVGTDTQYF TGTGCTAGTGGTTTGGTTGGGACAGATACGCAGTATTTT
TRBJ2-1 NA TRBV15 TRBD2 CATSRAYSSGRAVGSYNEQFF TGTGCCACCAGCAGAGCTTACTCTAGCGGGAGGGCCGTAGGGTCCTACAATGAGCAGTTCTTC
TRBJ2-2 NA TRBV19 NA CASSRDAGRGELFF TGTGCCAGTAGTAGGGACGCGGGTCGCGGGGAGCTGTTTTTT
TRBJ2-7 NA TRBV6-5 NA CASSYDGSGIEQYF TGTGCCAGCAGTTACGATGGATCAGGGATTGAGCAGTACTTC
TRBJ2-7 NA TRBV28 TRBD1 CASRTGSSYEQYF TGTGCCAGCAGGACAGGGAGCTCCTACGAGCAGTACTTC
TRBJ2-2 once TRBV27 NA CASSPPDFTGELFF TGTGCCAGCAGTCCTCCGGACTTTACCGGGGAGCTGTTTTTT
TRBJ1-5 NA TRBV7-6 TRBD1 CASSLGRQGAGQPQHF TGTGCCAGCAGCTTAGGGCGACAGGGGGCAGGTCAGCCCCAGCATTTT
TRBJ2-7 NA TRBV19 NA CASSIAGSSYEQYF TGTGCCAGTAGTATAGCAGGCAGCTCCTACGAGCAGTACTTC
TRBJ2-1 few TRBV10-3 NA CAISESDDHEQFF TGTGCCATCAGTGAGTCCGATGACCACGAGCAGTTCTTC
TRBJ1-5 NA TRBV5-5 NA CASSLGAGIQPQHF TGTGCCAGCAGCTTGGGTGCAGGGATTCAGCCCCAGCATTTT
TRBJ2-7 once TRBV4-1 TRBD2 CASSQGLAGVGYEQYF TGCGCCAGCAGCCAAGGGCTAGCGGGAGTAGGATACGAGCAGTACTTC
TRBJ1-2 NA TRBV29-1 TRBD1 CSVLGDRAFYGYTF TGCAGCGTTTTGGGGGACAGGGCTTTCTATGGCTACACCTTC
TRBJ1-3 NA TRBV19 NA CASSIGLGLVGTIYF TGTGCCAGTAGTATAGGTTTGGGACTTGTCGGCACCATATATTTT
TRBJ2-5 NA TRBV5-4 NA CASSFQGMMAQYF TGTGCCAGCAGCTTTCAAGGGATGATGGCCCAGTACTTC
TRBJ1-1 NA TRBV11-2 NA CASSLGVRGNTEAFF TGTGCCAGCAGCTTAGGCGTCAGGGGGAACACTGAAGCTTTCTTT
TRBJ1-1 NA TRBV6-1 NA CASGYTMNTEAFF TGTGCCAGCGGGTATACGATGAACACTGAAGCTTTCTTT
TRBJ1-1 NA TRBV5-1 NA CASSLTGTPTEAFF TGCGCCAGCAGCTTAACCGGAACCCCCACTGAAGCTTTCTTT
TRBJ2-1 NA TRBV27 NA CASRPELGGGAYNEQFF TGTGCCAGCAGACCCGAGCTCGGGGGCGGAGCTTACAATGAGCAGTTCTTC
TRBJ1-1 NA TRBV7-9 TRBD1 CASSLGQGVAEAFF TGTGCCAGCAGCTTGGGACAGGGGGTGGCTGAAGCTTTCTTT
TRBJ2-3 NA TRBV7-9 NA CASSIRQNSDTQYF TGTGCCAGCAGCATCCGACAGAATTCAGATACGCAGTATTTT
TRBJ2-3 NA TRBV2 NA CASAPPSAGGTDTQYF TGTGCCTCAGCACCGCCGTCGGCCGGGGGTACAGATACGCAGTATTTT
TRBJ2-4 NA TRBV28 NA CASSSRTGPSVVQYF TGTGCCAGCAGCTCGCGTACGGGACCAAGTGTTGTTCAGTACTTC
TRBJ1-4 NA TRBV28 NA CASSFGGATNEKLFF TGTGCCAGCAGTTTTGGGGGTGCAACTAATGAAAAACTGTTTTTT